Here is one T cell receptor beta chain with its context. The sample originates from a study of OX40 agonist ivuxolimab in advanced cancers. Here immunoSEQ multiplex PCR was the method, and the copy in TCRdb shows in-frame clones only, minus some. Here the sample spans 90,000 or so clones, about 91% being singletons. The germline V gene encodes CDR1 SGHRS and CDR2 YFSETQ. CDR3 size: 16 residues. Trimming removed 4 bases at V and 3 bases at J, with 18 bases between. The sequence derives from an adult with an advanced solid tumor such as melanoma, head and neck, liver or kidney cancer. V gene TRBV5-1 combines with J gene TRBJ2-3; a weak D match, TRBD2 (6 bases). The input for sequencing was CD4+ or CD8+ T cells sorted from blood, taken in a trial of the OX40 agonist ivuxolimab. CDR3 bases: TGCGCCAGCAGCACTCGGGCGACTAGTTTGACAGATACGCAGTATTTT. Translated, it gives CASSTRATSLTDTQYF.